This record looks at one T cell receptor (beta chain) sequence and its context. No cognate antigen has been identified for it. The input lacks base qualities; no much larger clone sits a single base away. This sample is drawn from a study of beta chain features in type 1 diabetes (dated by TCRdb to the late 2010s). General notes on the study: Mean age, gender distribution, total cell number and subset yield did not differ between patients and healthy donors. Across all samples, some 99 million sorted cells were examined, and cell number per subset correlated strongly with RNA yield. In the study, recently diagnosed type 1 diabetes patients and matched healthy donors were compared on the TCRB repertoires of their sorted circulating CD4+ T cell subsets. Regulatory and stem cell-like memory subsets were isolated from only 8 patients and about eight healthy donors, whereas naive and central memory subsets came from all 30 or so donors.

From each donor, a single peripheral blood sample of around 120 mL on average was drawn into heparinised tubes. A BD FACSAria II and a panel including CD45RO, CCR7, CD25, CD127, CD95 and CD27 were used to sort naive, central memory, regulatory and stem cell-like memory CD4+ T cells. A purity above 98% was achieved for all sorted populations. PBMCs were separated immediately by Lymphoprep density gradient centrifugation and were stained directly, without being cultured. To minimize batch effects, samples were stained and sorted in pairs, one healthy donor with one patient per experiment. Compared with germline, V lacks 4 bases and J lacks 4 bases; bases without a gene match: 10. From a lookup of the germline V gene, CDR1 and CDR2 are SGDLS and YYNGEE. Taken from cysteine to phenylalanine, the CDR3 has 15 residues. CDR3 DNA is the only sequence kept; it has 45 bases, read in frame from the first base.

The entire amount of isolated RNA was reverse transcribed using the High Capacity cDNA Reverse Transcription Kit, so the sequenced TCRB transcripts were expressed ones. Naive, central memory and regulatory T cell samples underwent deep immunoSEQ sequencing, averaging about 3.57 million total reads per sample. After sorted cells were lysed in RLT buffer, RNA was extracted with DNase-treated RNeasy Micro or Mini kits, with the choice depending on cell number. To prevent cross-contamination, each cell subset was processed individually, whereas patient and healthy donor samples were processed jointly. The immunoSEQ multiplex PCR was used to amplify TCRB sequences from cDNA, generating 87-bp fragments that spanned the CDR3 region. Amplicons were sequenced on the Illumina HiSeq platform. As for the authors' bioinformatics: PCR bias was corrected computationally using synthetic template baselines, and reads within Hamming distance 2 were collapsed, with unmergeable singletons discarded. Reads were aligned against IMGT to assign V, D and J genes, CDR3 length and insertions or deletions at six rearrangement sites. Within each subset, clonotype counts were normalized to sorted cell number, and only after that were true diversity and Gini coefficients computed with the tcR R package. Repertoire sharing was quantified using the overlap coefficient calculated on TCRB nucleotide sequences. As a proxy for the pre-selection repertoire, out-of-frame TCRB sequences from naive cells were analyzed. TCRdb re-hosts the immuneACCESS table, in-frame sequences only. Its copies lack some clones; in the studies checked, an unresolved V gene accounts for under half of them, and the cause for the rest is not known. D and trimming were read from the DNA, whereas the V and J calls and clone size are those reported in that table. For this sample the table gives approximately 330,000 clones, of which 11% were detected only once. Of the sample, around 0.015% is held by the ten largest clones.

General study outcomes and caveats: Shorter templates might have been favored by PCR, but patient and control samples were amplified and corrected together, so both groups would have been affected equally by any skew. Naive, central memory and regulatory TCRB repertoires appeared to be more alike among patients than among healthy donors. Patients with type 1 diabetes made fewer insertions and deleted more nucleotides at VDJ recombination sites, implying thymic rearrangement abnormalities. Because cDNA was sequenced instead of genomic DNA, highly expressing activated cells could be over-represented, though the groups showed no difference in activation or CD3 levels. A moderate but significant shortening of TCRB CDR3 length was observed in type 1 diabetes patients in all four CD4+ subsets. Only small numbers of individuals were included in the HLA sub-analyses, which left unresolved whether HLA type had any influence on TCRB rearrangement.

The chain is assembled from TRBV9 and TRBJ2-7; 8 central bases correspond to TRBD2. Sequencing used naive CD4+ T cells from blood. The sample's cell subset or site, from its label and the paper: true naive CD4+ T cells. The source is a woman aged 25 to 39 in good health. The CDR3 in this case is CASSPRSREGYEQYF. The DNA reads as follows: TGTGCCAGCAGCCCCCGTAGTCGGGAGGGTTACGAGCAGTACTTC.